The 19 T cell receptor beta chains below were found in one sample sequenced in a study of blood T cell repertoires in COVID-19. Generated by immunoSEQ multiplex PCR, the TCRdb table keeps only in-frame clones and is missing some. The table shows some 87,000 clones, with around three quarters occurring only once. The sequenced sample consisted of peripheral blood. These receptors were taken from a man in his fifties who had recovered from COVID-19.

This clone was counted only a few times. The chain links TRBV27 to TRBJ2-2; 11 bases match TRBD2. V gave up 8 bases and J gave up 9 bases; unmatched junction bases: 11. This CDR3 is built from 15 residues. Per the germline V gene, CDR1 is MNHEY and CDR2 is SMNVEV (reference sequence). This CDR3 reads CASFSLAGGGRELFF. The CDR3 region has the DNA TGTGCCAGCTTTTCGCTAGCGGGAGGCGGGAGGGAGCTGTTTTTT.

The chain couples TRBV5-1 to TRBJ2-3, with D perhaps TRBD1 (6 bases). The ends were cut back, 2 bases at V and 4 bases at J, with 14 bases in the middle. The CDR3 covers 15 residues. Germline V CDR1 and CDR2: SGHRS, YFSETQ. The CDR3 reads CASSFPGKGADTQYF. The CDR3 coding sequence is TGCGCCAGCAGCTTCCCAGGGAAGGGGGCAGATACGCAGTATTTT.

In its sample, this clone was seen once. The chain's CDR3 is CASRSRDRGPGNTIYF. CDR3 nucleotide sequence: TGTGCCAGCCGGTCCCGGGACAGGGGGCCAGGAAACACCATATATTTT. This chain joins TRBV19 and TRBJ1-3; 12 nucleotides align to TRBD1. The V gene end was trimmed by 9 bases and the J gene end by 4 bases; junction bases not matched to a gene: 10. The germline gives CDR1 LNHDA, CDR2 SQIVND (reference sequence). The CDR3 loop spans 16 amino acids.

This chain links TRBV12-3 or TRBV12-4 with TRBJ1-2; D gene unclear. V shed 5 bases and J shed 8 bases, with 15 bases lying between them. This CDR3 spans 13 amino acids. The CDR3 is CASSVGESNGYTF. CDR3 in DNA: TGTGCCAGCAGTGTCGGAGAATCTAACGGCTACACCTTC.

V is TRBV11-3 and J is TRBJ2-2; a weak D match, TRBD2 (6 bases). The CDR3 has 14 amino acids. Per germline, CDR1 SGHNT and CDR2 YENEEA. Trimming shortened V by 5 bases and J by 6 bases, and 13 bases separated the two germline ends. This CDR3 reads CASSPFGGSGELFF. The CDR3 DNA follows: TGTGCCAGCAGCCCATTCGGGGGATCCGGGGAGCTGTTTTTT.

The CDR3 protein is CASRDYTDTQYF. The CDR3 DNA is TGTGCCAGTAGGGACTACACAGATACGCAGTATTTT. This chain connects TRBV19 to TRBJ2-3; D may be TRBD2 (6 bases). This CDR3 has 12 residues. Trimming pared 6 bases from V and 2 bases from J, leaving 6 bases between. In germline, CDR1 is LNHDA, CDR2 SQIVND (reference sequence).

The gene calls are TRBV19 and TRBJ1-2, with a weak D call TRBD1 (6 bases). Per the germline V gene, CDR1 is LNHDA and CDR2 is SQIVND (reference sequence). V lost 1 base and J lost 8, with 8 bases in between. The CDR3 is 12 amino acids. The CDR3 is CASSIGDTGYTF. The CDR3 DNA reads as TGTGCCAGTAGTATAGGGGACACCGGCTACACCTTC.

The rearrangement uses TRBV15 and TRBJ1-1, with no clear D. CDR1 and CDR2 from the germline V gene are LNHNV and YYDKDF (reference sequence). This CDR3 comprises 13 residues. Trimming took 1 base from V and 11 from J, leaving 14 bases between them. CDR3 nucleotides: TGTGCCACCAGCAGAGGTGAGGGCGGGATGGCTTTCTTT. Its translation: CATSRGEGGMAFF.

The CDR3: CASSLEPRSTQYF. CDR3 sequence (DNA): TGTGCCAGCAGCCTCGAGCCGAGGTCGACGCAGTATTTT. J is TRBJ2-3 and V is TRBV7-3, with unresolved D. Germline assignment: CDR1 SGHTA and CDR2 FQGTGA. The V end was cut by 5 bases, the J end by 9 bases, with 15 bases between. This CDR3 has 13 amino acids.

This chain links TRBV20-1 with TRBJ2-5; the match to TRBD2 covers 7 bases. This CDR3 spans 16 amino acids. The germline CDR1 and CDR2 sequences are DFQATT and SNEGSKA (reference sequence). V shed 3 bases and J 4 bases; nucleotides not matched to a gene: 14. CDR3 nucleotide sequence: TGCAGTGCTAGTTTAGGAGCTAGCGGATGGGGAGAGACCCAGTACTTC. Protein product: CSASLGASGWGETQYF.

CDR3 sequence reads: CASSFGEDTEAFF. In DNA, the CDR3 is TGTGCCAGCAGTTTTGGGGAGGACACTGAAGCTTTCTTT. V is TRBV12-3 or TRBV12-4 and J is TRBJ1-1; D is undetermined. Trimming took 3 bases from V and 3 from J, leaving 8 bases between them. There are 13 residues in the CDR3.

A single count supports this clone. The V and J genes are TRBV7-6 and TRBJ1-4; no clear D gene. CDR1 is SGHVS, CDR2 FNYEAQ, per germline. V was shortened by 5 bases and J by 12 bases, with 22 bases between the two germline ends. The length of the CDR3 is 15 residues. The CDR3 DNA follows: TGTGCCAGCAGCCCTAGGCTGTTTAGCGTTGGGGAACTGTTTTTT. It encodes CASSPRLFSVGELFF.

CDR3 loop: CASSSSRQRTNTGELFF. The CDR3 bases are TGTGCCAGCAGCTCATCGCGGCAGAGAACGAACACCGGGGAGCTGTTTTTT. The V gene is TRBV5-5, the J gene TRBJ2-2; D gene ambiguous. From germline, CDR1 is SGHKS and CDR2 YYEKEE (reference sequence). The V end lost 3 bases, the J end lost 0 bases, and 15 bases lay between the germline ends. The CDR3 is made up of 17 amino acids.

This chain links TRBV3-1 (or the pseudogene TRBV3-2) with TRBJ2-1, with D maybe TRBD2 (6 bases). The V end was cut by 2 bases, the J end by 0 bases, with 11 bases between. The germline CDR1 and CDR2 sequences are LGHDT and YNNKEL (reference sequence). The CDR3 has 16 residues. Here the CDR3 DNA reads TGTGCCAGCAGCCAATCGGGGGAAAGCTCCTACAATGAGCAGTTCTTC. It codes for CASSQSGESSYNEQFF.

The J gene is TRBJ2-2, the V gene TRBV3-1 (or the pseudogene TRBV3-2), with D uncertain. Germline-derived CDR1 and CDR2 are LGHDT and YNNKEL (reference sequence). The CDR3 consists of 16 residues. Between the trimmed V and J ends, which lost 0 bases and 7 bases, there was a span of 15 bases. DNA for the CDR3: TGTGCCAGCAGCCAAGATCTTGGGCCACCCAACGGGGAGCTGTTTTTT. As protein: CASSQDLGPPNGELFF.

The CDR3 region is CASTEGGLSSEQYF. The CDR3 DNA sequence: TGTGCCAGCACCGAGGGCGGACTCTCATCCGAGCAGTACTTC. J is TRBJ2-7 and V is TRBV11-2; the D gene is possibly TRBD2 (5 bases). This CDR3 region has 14 residues. V was shortened by 7 bases and J by 6 bases, with 19 bases between the two germline ends. Per germline, CDR1 SGHAT and CDR2 FQNNGV. Full variable domain (remainder filled in from reference TRBV11-2 and TRBJ2-7): EAGVAQSPRYKIIEKRQSVAFWCNPISGHATLYWYQQILGQGPKLLIQFQNNGVVDDSQLPKDRFSAERLKGVDSTLKIQPAKLEDSAVYLCASTEGGLSSEQYFGPGTRLTVT.

The chain links TRBV2 to TRBJ1-5, with unresolved D. V lost 3 bases, J lost 3 bases, and 9 bases lay in between. The CDR3 length is 14 residues. From germline, CDR1 is SNHLY and CDR2 FYNNEI. Here the CDR3 reads CASSERVANQPQHF. For the CDR3, the DNA is TGTGCCAGCAGTGAGAGGGTCGCCAATCAGCCCCAGCATTTT.

The V call is TRBV6-5, the J call TRBJ1-4, with D tentatively TRBD1 (6 bases). V lost 6 bases to trimming and J lost 8 bases, with 13 bases between them. Germline values: CDR1 MNHEY, CDR2 SVGAGI. The CDR3 is 13 residues long. In DNA, the CDR3 is TGTGCCAGCAGGGCCAGGGGCGACGAAAAACTGTTTTTT. It specifies CASRARGDEKLFF.

The rearrangement uses TRBV19 and TRBJ1-5; perhaps TRBD1 as D (5 bases). CDR3 length: 14 residues. Trimming shortened V by 6 bases and J by 3 bases, and 12 bases separated the two germline ends. Looked up from germline, CDR1 is LNHDA and CDR2 is SQIVND (reference sequence). The CDR3, as DNA: TGTGCCAGTAGCTATTGGGGGGACAATCAGCCCCAGCATTTT. Translated, it gives CASSYWGDNQPQHF.